Only a few counts were recorded for the clone carrying this TCR beta chain. Its specificity is unknown. This sample was taken from a study of OX40 agonist ivuxolimab in advanced cancers. The data were produced by immunoSEQ multiplex PCR, yet TCRdb's version contains in-frame clones alone and is incomplete. The data contain around 14,000 clones, over 65% of them singletons. Study results and caveats: At doses 0.1 to 3.0 mg/kg, CD4+ and CD8+ clones expanded.

People who had autoimmune disease history or systemic immunosuppression were excluded. Cycle 7 day 1, cycle 4 day 1, and baseline were the timepoints at which blood was sampled. Trimming took off 2 bases at V and 0 bases at J, with 10 bases between the two ends. Germline values: CDR1 SQVTM, CDR2 ANQGSEA. The length of the CDR3 is 15 residues. This sequence joins TRBV29-1 and TRBJ2-2; D call uncertain. The receptor's source is an adult with an advanced solid tumor such as melanoma, head and neck, liver or kidney cancer. The material was CD4+ or CD8+ T cells sorted from blood, obtained in a trial of the OX40 agonist ivuxolimab. CDR3 region: CSVELWGTNTGELFF. CDR3 coding DNA: TGCAGCGTTGAATTGTGGGGAACGAACACCGGGGAGCTGTTTTTT.